The sequence of this T cell receptor (beta chain) was determined in a study of cytomegalovirus exposure and HLA in healthy donors. The primer mix had 60 Vbeta and 13 Jbeta primers. Produced via immunoSEQ multiplex PCR; TCRdb's table is partial and in-frame only. Of 150,000 to 190,000 clones listed, 70% to 85% are singletons. The germline V gene encodes CDR1 LGHNA and CDR2 YSLEER. Trimming removed 4 bases from V and 1 base from J, with 10 bases in between. There are 14 residues in the CDR3. Sequencing was carried out using PBMCs. This TCR came from a woman between 50 and 59 years old in good health and CMV-seropositive. The chain carries TRBV4-3 and TRBJ1-1, with D tentatively TRBD1 (6 bases). The CDR3 spells CASSLQGWNTEAFF. The CDR3 DNA reads TGCGCCAGCAGCCTACAGGGTTGGAACACTGAAGCTTTCTTT.